Following are 4 T cell receptor beta chains from one sample sequenced in a study of T-cell reconstitution after alpha-beta-depleted transplantation in children (dated by TCRdb to the mid-2010s). This specimen's treatment or condition label, interpreted: allogeneic hematopoietic cell transplantation with graft depleted of TCRalphabeta T cells and CD19 B cells. Libraries were made using PCR. TCRdb names Illumina HiSeq 2500 as the instrument used. Molecular barcoding was employed in the preparation of TCR libraries, with unique molecular identifiers being used to normalize TCRbeta repertoire quantification. TCRdb ran its own pipeline on the public reads, namely fastp trimming at Q25 and MiXCR clone calling, and kept in-frame beta chains. Each CDR3 protein gets just one entry, which takes the most common genes and DNA from the rows behind it. In all, the sample holds fewer than 750,000 distinct CDR3 sequences, and roughly 23% of those were seen once. 12% to 15% of the sample goes to the ten largest clones.

The sample here was PBMCs, mostly from graft donor cells, taken 360 days after TCRalphabeta/CD19-depleted stem cell transplant. All receptors derive from a boy under two years old who had a stem cell transplant for acute myeloid leukemia, so the T cells may come from the graft donor.

The chain uses TRBV2 and TRBJ1-5; D gene uncertain. This CDR3 comprises 15 residues. V dropped 3 bases and J dropped 1 base, with 10 bases sitting between them. Germline assignment: CDR1 SNHLY and CDR2 FYNNEI. The CDR3 DNA reads TGTGCCAGCAGTGACTTGGGGATGAGCAATCAGCCCCAGCATTTT. Translation gives CASSDLGMSNQPQHF.

The genes are TRBV24-1 and TRBJ2-3; TRBD1 agrees at 8 bases. The CDR3 contains 17 residues. Looked up from germline, CDR1 is KGHDR and CDR2 is SFDVKD. Unmatched junction bases numbered 9, after V lost 5 bases and J lost 0 bases. CDR3 sequence: CATSGLRRTGSTDTQYF. In nucleotides, the CDR3 is TGTGCCACCAGTGGTCTAAGGCGGACAGGGAGCACAGATACGCAGTATTTT.

This clonotype showed up many times. The rearrangement uses TRBV20-1 and TRBJ1-2, with unresolved D. The V and J ends lost 5 bases and 4 bases respectively, with 14 bases between them. The CDR3 totals 13 residues. Germline CDR1 is DFQATT and CDR2 is SNEGSKA (reference sequence). In DNA form, the CDR3 reads TGCAGTGCTTTGACGGATACCATCTATGGCTACACCTTC. This encodes CSALTDTIYGYTF.

The V and J genes are TRBV20-1 and TRBJ1-5; 7 bases match TRBD1. Unmatched junction bases numbered 9, after V lost 6 bases and J lost 7 bases. Germline lookup yields CDR1 DFQATT and CDR2 SNEGSKA (reference sequence). The CDR3 is 13 residues long. The CDR3 DNA follows: TGCAGTGCCCCGACAGGGTCAGAACAGCCCCAGCATTTT. Protein product: CSAPTGSEQPQHF.